The 27 T cell receptor beta chains reported below all come from one sample, sequenced in a study of response to subunit inactivated influenza vaccine (dated by TCRdb to the late 2010s). Libraries were prepared through RT-PCR. TCRdb names Illumina HiSeq 2500 as the instrument used. The public reads were quality trimmed at Q25 with fastp and then assembled into clones with MiXCR by TCRdb, keeping productive beta chains. Every CDR3 protein is listed once, alongside the most common genes and DNA of its rows. This sample lists a few hundred thousand distinct CDR3 sequences; approximately 14% were detected once. Around 10% of the sample is held by the ten biggest clonotypes. The sequences come from PBMCs from blood, collected 12 days after vaccination. The receptors were gathered from a man between 45 and 60 years old who received an inactivated influenza vaccine. Donor details come from another sample of the same person, matched by shared clones.

The chain employs TRBV18 and TRBJ1-1, with TRBD1 matching over 9 bases. Germline CDR1 is KGHSH and CDR2 is LQKENI. The CDR3 is 16 residues long. The V segment lost 4 bases and the J segment 4 bases; nucleotides outside the gene matches: 10. CDR3 nucleotide sequence: TGTGCCAGCTCACGCGGGACAGGGTCGGGACGCACTGAAGCTTTCTTT. It specifies CASSRGTGSGRTEAFF.

In the case of this clonotype: A read error may account for a junction end that differs from germline. The chain couples TRBV7-7 to TRBJ2-2, with a tentative D call TRBD2 (5 bases). Germline V gene sequence: CDR1 SSHAT, CDR2 FNYEAQ (reference sequence). There are 15 residues in the CDR3. The CDR3 reads CASSLVSGFTGELFF. CDR3 nucleotide sequence: TGTGCTAGCAGCTTGGTTTCGGGGTTTACCGGGGAGCTGTTTTTT.

This clonotype was counted only a few times. DNA for the CDR3: TGTGCCAGCAGCCTGGGAGGGTACAACGAGCAGTACTTC. Encoded protein: CASSLGGYNEQYF. The chain is built from TRBV6-1 and TRBJ2-7; 7 nucleotides line up with TRBD2. The trim removed 6 bases at V and 5 bases at J, leaving 7 bases unmatched. This CDR3 is built from 13 residues. The germline CDR1 and CDR2 sequences are MNHNS and SASEGT.

This clonotype was counted only a few times. The V call is TRBV5-1, the J call TRBJ1-1; perhaps TRBD1 as D (6 bases). V lost 1 base and J lost 1, with 11 bases in between. The length of the CDR3 is 15 residues. Germline CDR1 reads SGHRS; CDR2 reads YFSETQ. The CDR3 is CASSLRGAQNTEAFF. The CDR3 bases are TGCGCCAGCAGCTTGCGGGGGGCGCAGAACACTGAAGCTTTCTTT.

This clonotype was seen at least ten times. V gene TRBV12-3 or TRBV12-4 combines with J gene TRBJ1-1; weak D call: TRBD1 (5 bases). The length of the CDR3 is 16 residues. The V gene lost 6 bases and the J gene lost 1 base, with 18 bases spanning the gap. CDR3 coding DNA: TGTGCCAGCAGCTCCTTACTCGGGGGGGGGAACACTGAAGCTTTCTTT. Translated: CASSSLLGGGNTEAFF.

This clonotype was seen repeatedly, ten times or more. The chain combines TRBV5-1 with TRBJ2-2, with 10 nucleotides matching TRBD2. Germline CDR1 and CDR2: SGHRS and YFSETQ. The CDR3 sequence is 15 residues long. Trimming removed 4 bases from V and 2 bases from J; junction bases left unmatched: 2. The CDR3 region is CASSPSGRNTGELFF. CDR3 sequence (DNA): TGCGCCAGCAGCCCTAGCGGGAGAAACACCGGGGAGCTGTTTTTT.

Only a few counts were recorded for this clonotype. The chain uses TRBV10-3 and TRBJ1-2; the match to TRBD1 covers 7 bases. Per germline, CDR1 ENHRY and CDR2 SYGVKD. Trimming at V came to 2 bases and at J to 4 bases, leaving 7 bases not matched to a gene. The CDR3 is made up of 15 amino acids. The CDR3 is CAISEPKGAGYGYTF. In DNA form, the CDR3 reads TGTGCCATCAGTGAGCCGAAGGGGGCGGGCTATGGCTACACCTTC.

V and J are TRBV4-3 and TRBJ2-7; TRBD2 matches at 7 bases. With 2 bases clipped from V and 4 bases from J, the junction kept 8 bases outside the gene matches. There are 15 residues in the CDR3. Germline CDR1 and CDR2: LGHNA and YSLEER. CDR3 DNA sequence: TGCGCCAGCAGCCAAAAGCGGGGAGCTGGGTACGAGCAGTACTTC. Translation gives CASSQKRGAGYEQYF.

The V gene is TRBV7-2, the J gene TRBJ2-1, with TRBD2 as a possible D gene (6 bases). The germline V gene has CDR1 SGHTA and CDR2 FQGNSA. Trimming cost V 4 bases and J 7 bases, with 17 bases left between them. The CDR3 has 15 residues. The DNA for the CDR3 is TGTGCCAGCAGCTACGCGGGATTTTCGAGGAATGAGCAGTTCTTC. Its protein is CASSYAGFSRNEQFF.

V gene TRBV6-1 combines with J gene TRBJ1-2; maybe TRBD1 (5 bases). The germline gives CDR1 MNHNS, CDR2 SASEGT. CDR3 length: 14 amino acids. Trimming shortened V by 10 bases and J by 7 bases, and 22 bases separated the two germline ends. The CDR3 loop reads CATAPGPRASGYTF. CDR3 coding DNA: TGTGCCACCGCGCCGGGACCTCGGGCTTCTGGCTACACCTTC.

This clonotype was seen a few times. J is TRBJ2-2 and V is TRBV14; D ambiguous. The germline V and J ends were trimmed by 0 bases and 1 base, with 9 bases remaining between them. Germline CDR1 and CDR2: SGHDN and FVKESK. This CDR3 spans 16 amino acids. CDR3 sequence: CASSQDDVGNTGELFF. The DNA for the CDR3 is TGTGCCAGCAGCCAAGACGATGTAGGGAACACCGGGGAGCTGTTTTTT.

The chain combines TRBV7-3 with TRBJ2-1; D possibly corresponds to TRBD2 (5 bases). The V gene's germline CDR1 is SGHTA and CDR2 FQGTGA. V was cut by 2 bases and J by 7 bases, with 12 bases left in between. The CDR3 contains 14 residues. CDR3 DNA sequence: TGTGCCAGCAGCTTAGCGGGTCGGAGTAATGAGCAGTTCTTC. This gives the protein CASSLAGRSNEQFF.

This clonotype came up a few times. V and J are TRBV5-1 and TRBJ1-1, with D possibly TRBD1 on 6 matching bases. The germline V gene has CDR1 SGHRS and CDR2 YFSETQ. The CDR3 runs 14 residues. The V gene lost 4 bases and the J gene lost 1 base, with 11 bases spanning the gap. Here the CDR3 DNA reads TGCGCCAGCAGCACCGGGACAACGAACACTGAAGCTTTCTTT. It codes for CASSTGTTNTEAFF.

This clonotype was observed a few times. The rearrangement joins TRBV20-1 to TRBJ2-3; 10 bases map to TRBD2. The CDR3 extends over 15 amino acids. Germline V gene lookup returns CDR1 DFQATT and CDR2 SNEGSKA (reference sequence). CDR3 DNA sequence: TGCAGCGCAAAGACTAGCGGGTATCGCACAGATACGCAGTATTTT. Protein product: CSAKTSGYRTDTQYF.

The sample holds a few counts of this clonotype. The rearrangement joins TRBV3-1 to TRBJ2-2; D possibly corresponds to TRBD2 (5 bases). Between the trimmed V and J ends, which lost 0 bases and 1 base, there was a span of 12 bases. Germline V gene sequence: CDR1 LGHDT, CDR2 YNNKEL (reference sequence). This CDR3 is built from 17 residues. As DNA, the CDR3 is TGTGCCAGCAGCCAAGATCCCCTCGGGAAGAACACCGGGGAGCTGTTTTTT. It codes for CASSQDPLGKNTGELFF.

The chain has TRBV19 and TRBJ2-3; 7 positions agree with TRBD2. The germline gives CDR1 LNHDA, CDR2 SQIVND (reference sequence). The V gene end was trimmed by 8 bases and the J gene end by 5 bases; junction bases not matched to a gene: 7. The CDR3 consists of 13 residues. CDR3 in DNA: TGTGCCAGTGGTCGGGGGGTAGGAGATACGCAGTATTTT. Protein product: CASGRGVGDTQYF.

The J gene is TRBJ1-5, the V gene TRBV20-1; 8 nucleotides agree with TRBD1. There are 14 residues in the CDR3. J gave up 0 bases and V 5 bases, and 3 bases lay outside the gene matches. Germline V CDR1 and CDR2: DFQATT, SNEGSKA (reference sequence). The CDR3: CSALTGASNQPQHF. The DNA of the CDR3 is TGCAGTGCTCTGACAGGGGCTAGCAATCAGCCCCAGCATTTT.

This chain uses TRBV6-1 with TRBJ1-1, with D unclear. The ends were cut back, 3 bases at V and 5 bases at J, with 7 bases in the middle. The CDR3 length is 12 residues. Germline V CDR1 and CDR2: MNHNS, SASEGT. CDR3 residues: CASSELTTEAFF. The DNA of the CDR3 is TGTGCCAGCAGTGAGCTTACTACTGAAGCTTTCTTT.

Only a few counts were recorded for this clonotype. This chain uses TRBV5-1 with TRBJ2-7; D is uncertain. The CDR3 contains 15 residues. CDR1 and CDR2 from the germline V gene are SGHRS and YFSETQ. Trimming stripped 1 base from V and 4 bases from J, with 15 bases between. This CDR3 is CASSLWAGPGYEQYF. The CDR3 DNA sequence: TGCGCCAGCAGCTTGTGGGCAGGTCCGGGTTACGAGCAGTACTTC.

This clonotype was observed a few times. The V and J genes are TRBV7-2 and TRBJ2-5, with D unclear. From germline, CDR1 is SGHTA and CDR2 FQGNSA. This CDR3 spans 15 amino acids. Trimming took 0 bases from V and 5 from J, leaving 13 bases between them. DNA of the CDR3: TGTGCCAGCAGCTTAGCGCTTAGTAAGGGTGAGACCCAGTACTTC. This gives the protein CASSLALSKGETQYF. The whole variable domain, remainder taken from reference TRBV7-2 and TRBJ2-5, is GAGVSQSPSNKVTEKGKDVELRCDPISGHTALYWYRQSLGQGLEFLIYFQGNSAPDKSGLPSDRFSAERTGGSVSTLTIQRTQQEDSAVYLCASSLALSKGETQYFGPGTRLLVL.

The table lists this clonotype with a few counts. The chain uses TRBV4-2 and TRBJ2-3; 7 bases map to TRBD2. Germline CDR1 reads LGHNA; CDR2 reads YNFKEQ. The junction had 9 bases not matched to a gene; V was cut back by 0 bases and J by 3 bases. The CDR3 loop spans 17 amino acids. The CDR3 loop is CASSQDFGSGVTDTQYF. The CDR3 DNA reads as TGTGCCAGCAGCCAAGATTTCGGCAGCGGGGTTACAGATACGCAGTATTTT.

This clonotype was counted a few times. V gene TRBV29-1 combines with J gene TRBJ2-4; no definite D call. V was cut by 0 bases and J by 8 bases, with 14 bases left in between. The CDR3 runs to 14 residues. Germline V CDR1 and CDR2: SQVTM, ANQGSEA. The CDR3 here is CSVEDRGREDIQYF. CDR3 bases: TGCAGCGTTGAAGATCGTGGCCGTGAGGACATTCAGTACTTC.

This chain joins TRBV25-1 and TRBJ2-2; tentatively, D is TRBD2 (6 bases). Germline V gene lookup returns CDR1 MGHDK and CDR2 SYGVNS. The germline V and J ends were trimmed by 0 bases and 2 bases, with 10 bases remaining between them. This CDR3 is built from 16 residues. The CDR3 is CASSEYGGINTGELFF. The CDR3 coding sequence is TGTGCCAGCAGTGAATATGGGGGGATAAACACCGGGGAGCTGTTTTTT.

This clonotype appeared many times. The chain is built from TRBV2 and TRBJ2-1; TRBD2 matches at 10 bases. The germline V gene encodes CDR1 SNHLY and CDR2 FYNNEI. After removal of 4 bases from V and 2 bases from J, the junction contained 8 bases not matched to a gene. The CDR3 has 17 residues. In DNA, the CDR3 is TGTGCCAGCAGTGGAGGCCCCACTAGCGGGGCCTACAATGAGCAGTTCTTC. As protein: CASSGGPTSGAYNEQFF.

This clonotype was recorded a few times. The chain is built from TRBV20-1 and TRBJ1-6; tentatively, D is TRBD1 (5 bases). V lost 1 base to trimming and J lost 6 bases, with 10 bases between them. The CDR3 spans 14 residues. Germline V gives CDR1 DFQATT, CDR2 SNEGSKA (reference sequence). CDR3 loop: CSARGRGPNSPLHF. CDR3 coding DNA: TGCAGTGCTAGAGGAAGGGGCCCTAATTCACCCCTCCACTTT.

This clonotype showed up many times. The rearrangement joins TRBV10-3 to TRBJ1-4; weak D call: TRBD1 (6 bases). The CDR3 totals 15 residues. V was shortened by 6 bases and J by 0 bases, with 11 bases between the two germline ends. The germline V gene encodes CDR1 ENHRY and CDR2 SYGVKD. DNA for the CDR3: TGTGCCATCAGGGGCACAGGGACAACTAATGAAAAACTGTTTTTT. Its protein product is CAIRGTGTTNEKLFF.

V usage is TRBV9 and J usage is TRBJ2-2; tentative D call: TRBD2 (5 bases). This CDR3 contains 15 residues. Germline CDR1 and CDR2: SGDLS and YYNGEE. V was shortened by 4 bases and J by 6 bases, with 16 bases between the two germline ends. The CDR3 DNA reads TGTGCCAGCAGCCCTCTGCGGGTGGAGGCCGGGGAGCTGTTTTTT. The encoded protein is CASSPLRVEAGELFF.